Listed below are T cell receptor beta chains from one sample, sequenced in a study of T cells after yellow fever vaccination. TCRdb passed the 5' RACE reads through MiXCR, listing each CDR3 protein once. The sample records approximately 130,000 distinct CDR3 sequences, about 15% being singletons. Sequencing used CD8+ T cells sorted from PBMCs, obtained 5 days after the yellow fever booster vaccination. The receptor set was obtained from a man aged 18 to 30 who received the YFV17D yellow fever vaccine. Both conserved end residues are part of each CDR3. D genes are given only for firm matches. Clone sizes are given selectively: once, few, many, or a class where the clone is expanded.

D gene	V gene	clone size	J gene	CDR3 protein	CDR3 DNA
TRBD2	TRBV11-2	many	TRBJ2-1	CASSFRSAGGPHEQFF	TGTGCCAGCAGCTTTCGATCCGCGGGGGGGCCGCATGAGCAGTTCTTC
.	TRBV7-3	.	TRBJ2-1	CASSSLGYNEQFF	TGTGCCAGCAGTTCTCTGGGGTACAATGAGCAGTTCTTC
.	TRBV20-1	.	TRBJ2-3	CSAHRLRTDTQYF	TGCAGTGCCCACCGGCTTCGCACAGATACGCAGTATTTT
.	TRBV20-1	.	TRBJ1-2	CSARDRWQGDGYTF	TGCAGTGCTAGAGATCGGTGGCAGGGTGATGGCTACACCTTC
.	TRBV5-1	.	TRBJ1-5	CASSLVGGSNQPQHF	TGCGCCAGCAGCTTGGTTGGGGGTAGCAATCAGCCCCAGCATTTT
.	TRBV11-1	many	TRBJ2-3	CASSFTRLFTDTQYF	TGTGCCAGCAGCTTCACTCGCCTCTTCACAGATACGCAGTATTTT
.	TRBV7-9	.	TRBJ1-1	CASSTRNVPNTEAFF	TGTGCCAGCAGCACCCGCAACGTCCCGAACACTGAAGCTTTCTTT
.	TRBV12-3/TRBV12-4	.	TRBJ1-1	CASSGYSAGPGTEAFF	TGTGCCAGCAGTGGCTACTCCGCAGGGCCGGGGACTGAAGCTTTCTTT
.	TRBV4-3	few	TRBJ2-7	CASSQSRLAYEQYF	TGCGCCAGCAGCCAAAGTCGCTTGGCTTACGAGCAGTACTTC
TRBD2	TRBV7-2	.	TRBJ2-3	CASSLIMRGYPDTQYF	TGTGCCAGCAGCTTAATCATGCGGGGGTATCCAGATACGCAGTATTTT
TRBD1	TRBV27	.	TRBJ2-1	CASSLGQNEQFF	TGTGCCAGCAGTTTGGGACAGAATGAGCAGTTCTTC
.	TRBV10-3	.	TRBJ2-6	CASDGGSGANVLTF	TGTGCCTCTGACGGGGGATCTGGGGCCAACGTCCTGACTTTC
TRBD1	TRBV14	few	TRBJ2-5	CASSQWTGGPQETQYF	TGTGCCAGCAGCCAATGGACAGGGGGTCCCCAAGAGACCCAGTACTTC
TRBD2	TRBV4-3	.	TRBJ2-2	CASSPYRGLETTGELFF	TGCGCCAGCAGCCCTTACCGGGGACTAGAGACCACCGGGGAGCTGTTTTTT
.	TRBV7-7	.	TRBJ2-2	CASSTGRSDSTGELFF	TGTGCCAGCAGCACGGGGCGGTCAGATAGCACCGGGGAGCTGTTTTTT
.	TRBV20-1	.	TRBJ2-7	CSARPGLLSSYEQYF	TGCAGTGCTAGACCCGGACTGTTGAGCTCCTACGAGCAGTACTTC
TRBD1	TRBV4-3	.	TRBJ2-1	CASSQERGQLGEQFF	TGCGCCAGCAGCCAAGAGAGGGGGCAGCTAGGCGAGCAGTTCTTC
.	TRBV4-3	few	TRBJ2-2	CASSQDGGAYTGELFF	TGCGCCAGCAGCCAAGATGGGGGGGCGTACACCGGGGAGCTGTTTTTT
.	TRBV7-6	.	TRBJ2-2	CANSFRSFRPELFF	TGTGCAAACAGCTTTCGATCGTTTCGCCCGGAGCTGTTTTTT
TRBD1	TRBV29-1	.	TRBJ2-1	CSVRDSSYNEQFF	TGCAGCGTTCGGGACAGCTCCTACAATGAGCAGTTCTTC
TRBD1	TRBV6-4	.	TRBJ1-2	CASSPDRGNYGYTF	TGTGCCAGCAGTCCGGACAGGGGGAACTATGGCTACACCTTC
.	TRBV12-3/TRBV12-4	.	TRBJ2-3	CASSTAVSSEDTQYF	TGTGCCAGCAGCACAGCGGTGTCTAGCGAAGATACGCAGTATTTT
TRBD1	TRBV7-3	few	TRBJ2-1	CASSPSGQENNEQFF	TGTGCCAGCAGCCCATCAGGACAGGAAAACAATGAGCAGTTCTTC
.	TRBV4-1	many	TRBJ1-4	CASSLSTPRQARDEKLFF	TGCGCCAGCAGCCTCTCAACTCCGCGACAGGCTAGGGATGAAAAACTGTTTTTT